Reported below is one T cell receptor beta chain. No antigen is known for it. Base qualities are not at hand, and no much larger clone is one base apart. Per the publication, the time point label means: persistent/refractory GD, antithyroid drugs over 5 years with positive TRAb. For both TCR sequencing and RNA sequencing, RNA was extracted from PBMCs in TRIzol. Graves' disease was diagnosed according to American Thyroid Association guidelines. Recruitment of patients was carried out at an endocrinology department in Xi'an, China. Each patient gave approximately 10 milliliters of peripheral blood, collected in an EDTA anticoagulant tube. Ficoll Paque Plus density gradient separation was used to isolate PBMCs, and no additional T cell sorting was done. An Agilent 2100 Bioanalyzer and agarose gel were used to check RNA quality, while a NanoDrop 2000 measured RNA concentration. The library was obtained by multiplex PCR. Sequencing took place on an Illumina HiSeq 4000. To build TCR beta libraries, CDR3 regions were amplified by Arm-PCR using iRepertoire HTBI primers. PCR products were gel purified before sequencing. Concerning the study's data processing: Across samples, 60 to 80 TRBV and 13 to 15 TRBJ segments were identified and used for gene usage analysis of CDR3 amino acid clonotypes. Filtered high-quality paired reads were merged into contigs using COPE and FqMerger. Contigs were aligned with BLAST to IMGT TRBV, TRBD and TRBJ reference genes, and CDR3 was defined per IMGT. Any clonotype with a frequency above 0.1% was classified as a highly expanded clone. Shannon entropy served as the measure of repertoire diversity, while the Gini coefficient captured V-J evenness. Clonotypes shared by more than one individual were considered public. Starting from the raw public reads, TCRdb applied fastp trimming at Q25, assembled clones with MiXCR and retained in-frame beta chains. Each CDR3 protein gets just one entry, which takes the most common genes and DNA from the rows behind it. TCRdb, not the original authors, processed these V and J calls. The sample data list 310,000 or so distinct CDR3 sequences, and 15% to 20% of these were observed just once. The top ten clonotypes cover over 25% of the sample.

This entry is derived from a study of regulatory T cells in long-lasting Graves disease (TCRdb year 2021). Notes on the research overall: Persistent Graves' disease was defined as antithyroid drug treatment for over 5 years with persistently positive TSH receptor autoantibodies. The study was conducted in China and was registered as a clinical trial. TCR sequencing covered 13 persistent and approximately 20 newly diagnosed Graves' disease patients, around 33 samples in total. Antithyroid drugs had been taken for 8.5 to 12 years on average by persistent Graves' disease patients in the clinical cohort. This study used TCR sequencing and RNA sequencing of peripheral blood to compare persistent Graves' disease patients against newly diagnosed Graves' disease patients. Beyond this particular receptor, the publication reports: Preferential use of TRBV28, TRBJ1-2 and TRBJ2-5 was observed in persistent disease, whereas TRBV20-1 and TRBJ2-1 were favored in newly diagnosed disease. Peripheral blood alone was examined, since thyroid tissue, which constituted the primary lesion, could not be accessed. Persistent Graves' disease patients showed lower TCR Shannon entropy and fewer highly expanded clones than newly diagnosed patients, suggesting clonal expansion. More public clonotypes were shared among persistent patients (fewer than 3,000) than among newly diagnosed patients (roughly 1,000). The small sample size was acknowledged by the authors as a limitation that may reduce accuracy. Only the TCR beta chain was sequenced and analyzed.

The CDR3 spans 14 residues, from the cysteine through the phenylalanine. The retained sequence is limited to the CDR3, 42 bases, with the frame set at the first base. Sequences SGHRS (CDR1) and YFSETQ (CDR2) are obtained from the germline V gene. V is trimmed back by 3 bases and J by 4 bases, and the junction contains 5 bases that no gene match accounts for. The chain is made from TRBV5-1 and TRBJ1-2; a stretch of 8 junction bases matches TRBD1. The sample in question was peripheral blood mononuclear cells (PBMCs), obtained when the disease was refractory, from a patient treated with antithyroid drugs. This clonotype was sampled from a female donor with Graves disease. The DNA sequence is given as TGCGCCAGCAGCTCCGGACAGGGCGGCTATGGCTACACCTTC. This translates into CASSSGQGGYGYTF.